The T cell receptor beta chain under discussion was sequenced for a study of human T cells and chemical hapten exposure. This CDR3 has 14 amino acids. With 6 bases clipped from V and 3 bases from J, the junction kept 5 bases outside the gene matches. Germline V CDR1 and CDR2: KGHSH, LQKENI. Time point noted: pre-sensitization, week 0. Treatment specified: therapeutic diphenylcyclopropenone sensitization with weekly scalp DPC. TCRdb independently ran MiXCR on the RACE reads; one entry per CDR3 protein. Altogether more than 70,000 distinct CDR3 sequences are present, 8.5% being singletons, with the ten largest covering just over 2.5%. This clonotype was counted ten times or more.

Material: whole blood, obtained in connection with sensitization to the hapten diphenylcyclopropenone (DPC). The V gene is TRBV18, the J gene TRBJ2-7; 10 positions match TRBD1. The source is a man between 35 and 55 years old with alopecia areata. Some clones in this sample may be carry-over from other donors' samples. For the CDR3, the DNA is TGTGCCAGCTCGCCCGGGACAGGGGTCTACGAGCAGTACTTC. It codes for CASSPGTGVYEQYF.